This T cell receptor (beta chain) was recovered during a study of PD-1 blockade in classical Hodgkin lymphoma. Study-level results: Complete responders had baseline diversity similar to newly diagnosed patients.

Time point meaning: cycle 4 day 1 (C4D1), after more than five weeks of nivolumab. Autologous stem cell transplantation was followed by relapse in every patient, and brentuximab vedotin exposure varied. Magnetic negative selection was used to purify CD4+ T cells from thawed PBMCs. This clone showed up just once. Its antigen remains unknown. Clones were sequenced by immunoSEQ multiplex PCR, and TCRdb holds only the in-frame ones, with some missing. The table shows about 15,000 clones, with around 72% occurring only once. This CDR3 is built from 14 residues. In germline, CDR1 is SGHDT, CDR2 YYEEEE. V was trimmed by 4 bases and J by 2 bases, leaving 12 bases between them.

Here the sequenced sample was CD4+ T cells from blood, taken before the fourth cycle of nivolumab. The chain employs TRBV5-6 and TRBJ2-5; D possibly matches TRBD1 or TRBD2 (6 bases each). The origin of this receptor is a human donor with classical Hodgkin lymphoma. This CDR3 is CASSPGAGQETQYF. The CDR3 DNA reads as TGTGCCAGCAGCCCGGGGGCGGGGCAAGAGACCCAGTACTTC.